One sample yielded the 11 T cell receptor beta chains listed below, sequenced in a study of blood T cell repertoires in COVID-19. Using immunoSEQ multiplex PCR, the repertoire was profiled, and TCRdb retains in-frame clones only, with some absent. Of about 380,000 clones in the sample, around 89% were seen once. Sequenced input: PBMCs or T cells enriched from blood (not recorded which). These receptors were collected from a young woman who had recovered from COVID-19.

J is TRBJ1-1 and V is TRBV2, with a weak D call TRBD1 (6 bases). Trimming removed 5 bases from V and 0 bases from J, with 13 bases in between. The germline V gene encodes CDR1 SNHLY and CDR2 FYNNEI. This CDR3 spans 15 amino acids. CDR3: CASSSDSHMNTEAFF. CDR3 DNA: TGTGCCAGCAGTTCGGACAGCCACATGAACACTGAAGCTTTCTTT.

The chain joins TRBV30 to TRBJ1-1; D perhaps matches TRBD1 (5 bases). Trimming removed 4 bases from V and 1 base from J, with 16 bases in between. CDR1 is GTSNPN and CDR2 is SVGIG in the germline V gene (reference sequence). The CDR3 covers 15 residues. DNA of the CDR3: TGTGCCTGGATTCTGGGGCGAATGTGGAACACTGAAGCTTTCTTT. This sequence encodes CAWILGRMWNTEAFF.

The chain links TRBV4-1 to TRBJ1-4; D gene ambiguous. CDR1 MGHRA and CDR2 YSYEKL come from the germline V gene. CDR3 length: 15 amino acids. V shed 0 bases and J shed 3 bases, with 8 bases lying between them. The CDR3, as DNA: TGCGCCAGCAGCCAAGATGGCTTGGCTAATGAAAAACTGTTTTTT. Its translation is CASSQDGLANEKLFF.

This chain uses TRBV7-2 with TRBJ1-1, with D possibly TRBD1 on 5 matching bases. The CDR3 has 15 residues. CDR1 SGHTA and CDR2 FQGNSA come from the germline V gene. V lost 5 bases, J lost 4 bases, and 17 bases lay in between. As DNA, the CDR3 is TGTGCCAGCAGCCCAGTCCCAGGGTTTAGCACTGAAGCTTTCTTT. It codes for CASSPVPGFSTEAFF.

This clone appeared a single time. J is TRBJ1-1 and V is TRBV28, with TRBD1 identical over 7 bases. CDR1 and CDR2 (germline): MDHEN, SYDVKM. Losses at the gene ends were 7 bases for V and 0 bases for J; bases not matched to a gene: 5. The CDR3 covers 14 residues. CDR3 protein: CASIVRGMNTEAFF. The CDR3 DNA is TGTGCCAGCATCGTCAGGGGGATGAACACTGAAGCTTTCTTT.

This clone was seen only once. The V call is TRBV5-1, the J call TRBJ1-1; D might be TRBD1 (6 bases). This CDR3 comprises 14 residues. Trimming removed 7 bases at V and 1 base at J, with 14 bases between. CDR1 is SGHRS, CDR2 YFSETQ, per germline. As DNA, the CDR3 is TGCGCCAGCCGAACCCTCAGGGGGAACACTGAAGCTTTCTTT. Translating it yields CASRTLRGNTEAFF.

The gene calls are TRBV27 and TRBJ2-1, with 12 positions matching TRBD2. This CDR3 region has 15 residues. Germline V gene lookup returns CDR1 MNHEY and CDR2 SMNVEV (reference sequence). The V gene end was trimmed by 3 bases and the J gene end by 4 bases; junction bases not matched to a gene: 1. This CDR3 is CASSLTSGGYNEQFF. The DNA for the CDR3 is TGTGCCAGCAGTTTGACTAGCGGGGGATACAATGAGCAGTTCTTC.

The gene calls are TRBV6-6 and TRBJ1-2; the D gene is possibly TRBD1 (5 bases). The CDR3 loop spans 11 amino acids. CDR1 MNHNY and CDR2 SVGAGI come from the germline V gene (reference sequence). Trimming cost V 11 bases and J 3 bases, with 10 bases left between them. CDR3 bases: TGTGCCGAGCGGGACCACTATGGCTACACCTTC. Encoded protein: CAERDHYGYTF.

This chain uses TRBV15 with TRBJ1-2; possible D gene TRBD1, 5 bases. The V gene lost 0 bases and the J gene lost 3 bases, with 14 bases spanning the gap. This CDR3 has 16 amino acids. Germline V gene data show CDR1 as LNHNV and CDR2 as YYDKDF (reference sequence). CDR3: CATSRDDSVGYYGYTF. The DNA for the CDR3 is TGTGCCACCAGCAGAGATGACAGCGTGGGGTACTATGGCTACACCTTC.

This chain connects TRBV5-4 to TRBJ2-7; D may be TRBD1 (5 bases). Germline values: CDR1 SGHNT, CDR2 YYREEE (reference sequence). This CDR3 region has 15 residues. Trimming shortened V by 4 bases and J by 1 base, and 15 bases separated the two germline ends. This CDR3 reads CASSPRQLPSYEQYF. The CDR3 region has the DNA TGTGCCAGCAGCCCCCGACAGCTACCTTCCTACGAGCAGTACTTC. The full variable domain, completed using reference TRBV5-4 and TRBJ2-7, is ETGVTQSPTHLIKTRGQQVTLRCSSQSGHNTVSWYQQALGQGPQFIFQYYREEENGRGNFPPRFSGLQFPNYSSELNVNALELDDSALYLCASSPRQLPSYEQYFGPGTRLTVT.

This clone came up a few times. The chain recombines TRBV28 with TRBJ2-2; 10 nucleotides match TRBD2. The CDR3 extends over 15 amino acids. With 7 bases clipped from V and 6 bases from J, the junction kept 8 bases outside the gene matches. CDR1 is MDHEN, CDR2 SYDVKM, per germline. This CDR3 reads CASTSGTSDSGELFF. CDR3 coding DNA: TGTGCCAGCACCTCCGGGACTAGCGACTCCGGGGAGCTGTTTTTT.